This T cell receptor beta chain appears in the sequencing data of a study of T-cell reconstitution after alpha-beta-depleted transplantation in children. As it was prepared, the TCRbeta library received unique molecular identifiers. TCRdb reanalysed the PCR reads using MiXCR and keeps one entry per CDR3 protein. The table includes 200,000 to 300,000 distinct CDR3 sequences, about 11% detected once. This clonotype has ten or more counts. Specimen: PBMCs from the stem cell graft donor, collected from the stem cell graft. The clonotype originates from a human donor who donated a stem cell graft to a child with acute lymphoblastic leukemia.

The CDR3 protein is CSARDLAGDGQPQHF. In DNA form, the CDR3 reads TGCAGTGCTAGAGATCTCGCAGGGGATGGTCAGCCCCAGCATTTT. The chain joins TRBV20-1 to TRBJ1-5, with a possible D match to TRBD1 (6 bases). In germline, CDR1 is DFQATT, CDR2 SNEGSKA (reference sequence). The length of the CDR3 is 15 residues. V was trimmed by 0 bases and J by 6 bases, leaving 15 bases between them.